This is a list of T cell receptor beta chains from one sample in a study of Ad26.COV2.S vaccination and SARS-CoV-2 variants. Repertoires were generated with immunoSEQ multiplex PCR, while TCRdb's copy carries only in-frame clones and drops some. The profile covers about 400,000 clones, with about 90% appearing a single time and under 2% taken by the ten largest. Material: peripheral blood, obtained in a trial of Ad26.COV2.S vaccine versus placebo. These receptors were collected from a person between 18 and 65 years old who received the Ad26.COV2.S COVID-19 vaccine or a placebo. The CDR3 runs from the conserved cysteine through the conserved F or W. Each record gives: CDR3 protein, CDR3 DNA, J gene, clone size, V gene, D gene. D genes are given only for firm matches. Where a row states a size, it is once, few, many or the class of an expanded clone; other rows omit it.

CASRPGLAISYEQYF | TGTGCCAGTAGACCCGGACTAGCGATCTCCTACGAGCAGTACTTC | TRBJ2-7 | NA | TRBV7-8 | TRBD2
CASSEAPRSSGNTIYF | TGTGCCAGCAGCGAAGCTCCTAGGAGCTCTGGAAACACCATATATTTT | TRBJ1-3 | NA | TRBV28 | NA
CASSLGIWLLESYNEQFF | TGTGCCAGCAGCTTGGGAATTTGGCTTTTGGAGTCCTACAATGAGCAGTTCTTC | TRBJ2-1 | NA | TRBV5-6 | NA
CASSLNTGLGYEQYF | TGCGCCAGCAGCTTAAATACAGGACTCGGCTACGAGCAGTACTTC | TRBJ2-7 | NA | TRBV5-1 | NA
CASSHYEQYF | TGTGCCAGCAGTCACTACGAGCAGTACTTC | TRBJ2-7 | NA | TRBV28 | NA
CASSLSGEGTGELFF | TGCGCCAGCAGCTTGTCAGGGGAGGGCACCGGGGAGCTGTTTTTT | TRBJ2-2 | few | TRBV5-1 | NA
CASSRLQAANEKLFF | TGTGCCAGCAGTCGCCTTCAGGCCGCTAATGAAAAACTGTTTTTT | TRBJ1-4 | NA | TRBV6-6 | NA
CASSLSSSNQPQHF | TGCGCCAGCAGCCTGTCTTCTAGCAATCAGCCCCAGCATTTT | TRBJ1-5 | NA | TRBV4-1 | NA
CASSSGQGAYEQYF | TGTGCCAGCAGCTCCGGACAGGGGGCCTACGAGCAGTACTTC | TRBJ2-7 | NA | TRBV9 | TRBD1
CASSYSGQGAAYEQYF | TGTGCCAGCAGTTACTCGGGACAGGGCGCGGCCTACGAGCAGTACTTC | TRBJ2-7 | NA | TRBV6-5 | TRBD1
CASSDHYEQYF | TGCGCCAGCAGCGACCACTACGAGCAGTACTTC | TRBJ2-7 | NA | TRBV4-1 | NA
CASSYGTGTEAFF | TGTGCCAGCAGCTACGGGACAGGCACTGAAGCTTTCTTT | TRBJ1-1 | NA | TRBV27 | TRBD1
CASSNTGGSGANVLTF | TGTGCCAGCAGCAACACAGGGGGCAGTGGGGCCAACGTCCTGACTTTC | TRBJ2-6 | NA | TRBV14 | TRBD1
CASSPRTANSPLHF | TGTGCCAGCAGCCCGAGGACGGCAAATTCACCCCTCCACTTT | TRBJ1-6 | NA | TRBV9 | NA
CASSPQDSRYYEQYF | TGTGCCAGCAGTCCACAAGACAGCCGGTATTACGAGCAGTACTTC | TRBJ2-7 | NA | TRBV27 | NA
CASSQGRKETQYF | TGTGCCAGCAGCCAGGGAAGGAAAGAGACCCAGTACTTC | TRBJ2-5 | NA | TRBV7-9 | NA
CASSVGTSDYEQYF | TGTGCCAGCAGCGTAGGGACTAGCGACTACGAGCAGTACTTC | TRBJ2-7 | NA | TRBV9 | TRBD2
CASSRTGGSRNTEAFF | TGTGCCAGCAGCCGGACAGGGGGGTCTCGGAACACTGAAGCTTTCTTT | TRBJ1-1 | NA | TRBV14 | TRBD1
CASSQSGGLSDIQYF | TGCGCCAGCAGCCAATCAGGGGGTCTTTCGGACATTCAGTACTTC | TRBJ2-4 | NA | TRBV4-1 | TRBD1
CASSPGQAEATQYF | TGTGCCAGCAGCCCTGGACAGGCGGAGGCTACGCAGTATTTT | TRBJ2-3 | NA | TRBV11-3 | TRBD1
CASSPGQGYYEQYF | TGTGCCAGCAGCCCAGGACAGGGTTACTACGAGCAGTACTTC | TRBJ2-7 | NA | TRBV9 | TRBD1
CASSLVPDPRNSPLHF | TGTGCCAGCAGCTTAGTACCAGACCCGCGGAATTCACCCCTCCACTTT | TRBJ1-6 | few | TRBV11-2 | NA
CASSLVSGGAVTDTQYF | TGTGCCAGCAGCTTAGTCAGCGGGGGAGCCGTCACAGATACGCAGTATTTT | TRBJ2-3 | NA | TRBV7-2 | TRBD2
CASSLAKRIGQGVQETQYF | TGTGCCAGCAGCTTAGCGAAACGAATTGGACAGGGAGTCCAAGAGACCCAGTACTTC | TRBJ2-5 | NA | TRBV7-2 | TRBD1
CASTPALAATGELFF | TGTGCCAGCACCCCGGCACTAGCGGCAACCGGGGAGCTGTTTTTT | TRBJ2-2 | NA | TRBV7-2 | TRBD2
CAISDTGQGYQPQHF | TGTGCCATCAGTGATACGGGACAGGGTTATCAGCCCCAGCATTTT | TRBJ1-5 | NA | TRBV10-3 | TRBD1
CASTRGLAGANEQFF | TGTGCCAGTACCCGGGGACTAGCGGGGGCCAATGAGCAGTTCTTC | TRBJ2-1 | NA | TRBV2 | TRBD2
CASSRGGGGSNQPQHF | TGTGCCAGCAGCCGAGGGGGAGGGGGCAGCAATCAGCCCCAGCATTTT | TRBJ1-5 | NA | TRBV6-2/TRBV6-3 | TRBD1
CASSTSSNIQYF | TGTGCCAGCAGCACAAGTTCGAACATTCAGTACTTC | TRBJ2-4 | NA | TRBV12-3/TRBV12-4 | NA
CASSLEGLAGTDTQYF | TGTGCCAGCAGCTTGGAGGGACTAGCGGGTACAGATACGCAGTATTTT | TRBJ2-3 | NA | TRBV7-2 | TRBD2
CASTPALSNQPQHF | TGTGCCAGCACGCCAGCTCTTAGCAATCAGCCCCAGCATTTT | TRBJ1-5 | NA | TRBV2 | NA
CASSETRTGGNQPQHF | TGTGCCAGCAGCGAGACAAGGACAGGGGGCAATCAGCCCCAGCATTTT | TRBJ1-5 | NA | TRBV7-9 | TRBD1
CASSFAGGPLTYEQYF | TGTGCCAGCAGCTTTGCCGGGGGGCCGCTCACCTACGAGCAGTACTTC | TRBJ2-7 | NA | TRBV7-9 | NA
CASSPGSYNQPQHF | TGCGCCAGCAGCCCGGGTTCTTACAATCAGCCCCAGCATTTT | TRBJ1-5 | NA | TRBV5-1 | NA
CASSGWTGEGYEQYF | TGTGCCAGCAGCGGCTGGACAGGGGAAGGCTACGAGCAGTACTTC | TRBJ2-7 | NA | TRBV5-4 | TRBD1
CASSYDRTGNTEAFF | TGTGCCAGCAGCTACGACCGGACGGGGAACACTGAAGCTTTCTTT | TRBJ1-1 | NA | TRBV13 | NA
CASSQDRSGSSYEQYF | TGCGCCAGCAGCCAAGATAGAAGCGGAAGCTCCTACGAGCAGTACTTC | TRBJ2-7 | once | TRBV4-3 | NA
CASSVAAGRGGWTDTQYF | TGTGCCAGCAGCGTAGCCGCGGGAAGGGGGGGATGGACAGATACGCAGTATTTT | TRBJ2-3 | NA | TRBV9 | NA
CASSFGGTGTYEQYF | TGTGCCAGCAGCTTTGGAGGGACAGGGACGTACGAGCAGTACTTC | TRBJ2-7 | NA | TRBV7-2 | TRBD1
CASSDLGTGGLAFF | TGCGCCAGCAGTGACCTCGGGACAGGGGGCTTAGCTTTCTTT | TRBJ1-1 | NA | TRBV10-2 | TRBD1
CASTEENQPQHF | TGTGCCAGTACCGAAGAAAATCAGCCCCAGCATTTT | TRBJ1-5 | once | TRBV19 | NA
CASSSDRGFINEQFF | TGTGCCAGCAGTTCCGACAGGGGATTTATCAATGAGCAGTTCTTC | TRBJ2-1 | NA | TRBV5-6 | TRBD1
CASSLRQGLNEQFF | TGTGCCAGCAGCTTGAGACAGGGATTAAATGAGCAGTTCTTC | TRBJ2-1 | NA | TRBV5-8 | TRBD1
CASSKAGGGDTGELFF | TGTGCCAGCAGCAAAGCTGGCGGGGGGGACACCGGGGAGCTGTTTTTT | TRBJ2-2 | NA | TRBV21-1 | NA
CASSLAQGATTNEKLFF | TGTGCCAGCAGCTTAGCGCAAGGGGCGACTACCAATGAAAAACTGTTTTTT | TRBJ1-4 | NA | TRBV7-9 | NA
CASSPPSRGRAGELFF | TGTGCCAGCAGCCCCCCCTCGAGGGGGCGGGCCGGGGAGCTGTTTTTT | TRBJ2-2 | once | TRBV7-6 | TRBD1
CASSLDLILAGDEQYF | TGTGCCAGCAGCTTAGATCTAATACTAGCGGGGGACGAGCAGTACTTC | TRBJ2-7 | NA | TRBV11-2 | TRBD2
CSAVLPQHF | TGCAGTGCCGTCCTTCCCCAGCATTTT | TRBJ1-5 | NA | TRBV20-1 | NA
CASSSPVFSNQPQHF | TGTGCCAGCAGCTCTCCAGTTTTTAGCAATCAGCCCCAGCATTTT | TRBJ1-5 | NA | TRBV7-2 | NA
CASSLEAGPGYTF | TGCGCCAGCAGCTTGGAGGCAGGGCCTGGCTACACCTTC | TRBJ1-2 | NA | TRBV5-1 | NA
CASSLGLTSGNTIYF | TGTGCCAGCAGCTTAGGGTTAACCTCTGGAAACACCATATATTTT | TRBJ1-3 | NA | TRBV7-8 | NA
CASSGDSTTLVPRTQYF | TGTGCCAGCAGTGGGGACTCAACCACCCTCGTACCTCGGACCCAGTACTTC | TRBJ2-5 | NA | TRBV7-8 | NA
CASSLATGTDTQYF | TGTGCCAGCAGCTTAGCGACAGGGACAGATACGCAGTATTTT | TRBJ2-3 | NA | TRBV7-2 | TRBD1
CSGVGGQGIFDEQFF | TGCAGCGGGGTCGGGGGACAGGGGATTTTCGATGAGCAGTTCTTC | TRBJ2-1 | NA | TRBV29-1 | TRBD1